This T cell receptor beta chain is drawn from a study of post-analysis software for immune sequencing data. As for the study in general: Recorded disease courses covered relapsing-remitting, secondary progressive and progressive-relapsing multiple sclerosis. Some patients had no subtype annotation. Study results and limitations: When patients were compared with controls, 4 or 5 TRBV segments were more frequent, TRBV5-6, TRBV5-1 and TRBV20-1 among them. Among multiple sclerosis patients, normalized Chao1 diversity was significantly below that of controls. F measure grouped same-batch samples tightly together.

The CDR3 runs 17 residues. Sequencing libraries made from TCR beta cDNA carried unique molecular identifiers. Roughly 500,000 cDNA molecules came from around 1 to 10 million T cells. TCRdb reprocessed the PCR reads via MiXCR and lists one record per CDR3 protein. The profile covers a few hundred thousand distinct CDR3 sequences, with approximately 34% appearing a single time and approximately 5.4% taken by the ten largest. This clonotype was counted a few times. Its antigen remains unidentified. The sequencing sample was made of blood. This TCR was sampled from a girl aged 2-17 years with multiple sclerosis. The chain links TRBV21-1 to TRBJ1-4; TRBD1 was called by the table and not checked on the DNA. TRBV21-1 is a known pseudogene. In DNA form, the CDR3 reads TGTGCCAGCAGCAGCACAACCAAACAGGGGGCGGGAGAAAAACTGTTTTTT. It specifies CASSSTTKQGAGEKLFF.